The 27 T cell receptor beta chains in this list originate from one sample, sequenced in a study of T-cell reconstitution after alpha-beta-depleted transplantation in children. Preparation of the TCRbeta library involved a method that used unique molecular identifiers. TCRdb re-derived calls from the PCR reads in MiXCR, one entry per CDR3 protein. The repertoire includes 540,000 or so distinct CDR3 sequences, under 30% of them detected once, and 13% to 15% sits in the top ten. The sequencing here drew on PBMCs, mostly from graft donor cells, taken 360 days after TCRalphabeta/CD19-depleted stem cell transplant. The receptors stem from a boy under two years old who had a stem cell transplant for acute myeloid leukemia, so the T cells may come from the graft donor.

This chain links TRBV20-1 with TRBJ1-3; no clear D. The V gene lost 6 bases and the J gene lost 4 bases, with 13 bases spanning the gap. CDR1 is DFQATT and CDR2 is SNEGSKA in the germline V gene (reference sequence). The CDR3 covers 13 residues. For the CDR3, the DNA is TGCAGTGCGCTGGGCTCTACGGGAAACACCATATATTTT. Translation gives CSALGSTGNTIYF.

In this sample, this clonotype turned up a few times. This rearrangement joins TRBV4-3 to TRBJ2-5; D might be TRBD2 (6 bases). From germline, CDR1 is LGHNA and CDR2 YSLEER. Trimming pared 4 bases from V and 4 bases from J, leaving 13 bases between. This CDR3 comprises 14 residues. The CDR3 protein is CASSPELALETQYF. The CDR3, as DNA: TGCGCCAGCAGCCCGGAACTAGCTTTAGAGACCCAGTACTTC.

This clonotype was observed many times. This chain links TRBV7-9 with TRBJ2-1; a possible D gene is TRBD2 (5 bases). Germline V lookup: CDR1 SEHNR, CDR2 FQNEAQ (reference sequence). Between the trimmed V and J ends, which lost 4 bases and 9 bases, there was a span of 7 bases. The CDR3 runs to 11 residues. CDR3 coding DNA: TGTGCCAGCAGCTCCGGGGTTGAGCAGTTCTTC. As protein: CASSSGVEQFF.

This clonotype was counted many times. The rearrangement joins TRBV5-1 to TRBJ2-3; D assignment may be TRBD1 or TRBD2 (6 bases each). V lost 1 base and J lost 5, with 11 bases in between. Germline V gene data show CDR1 as SGHRS and CDR2 as YFSETQ. The CDR3 has 14 amino acids. Here the CDR3 DNA reads TGCGCCAGCAGCTTGTTACAGGGAGGAGATACGCAGTATTTT. Protein sequence: CASSLLQGGDTQYF.

In its sample, this clonotype was seen many times. The chain combines TRBV24-1 with TRBJ2-5, with 9 bases that match TRBD2. Germline V gives CDR1 KGHDR, CDR2 SFDVKD. This CDR3 spans 18 amino acids. The J segment lost 9 bases and the V segment lost 3 bases, leaving 19 bases of the junction unmatched. For the CDR3, the DNA is TGTGCCACCAGTGATCGCCCAGGAGCGGGGGGCGTCCTTTTGCCCCAGTACTTC. Its protein is CATSDRPGAGGVLLPQYF.

This clonotype was found many times. The rearrangement links TRBV5-1 to TRBJ2-3; D possibly corresponds to TRBD1 (5 bases). The CDR3 totals 14 residues. V was clipped by 7 bases and J by 2 bases, with 14 bases between them. Germline CDR1 is SGHRS and CDR2 is YFSETQ. CDR3 loop: CASGQDTHTDTQYF. CDR3 DNA: TGCGCCAGCGGGCAGGACACCCACACAGATACGCAGTATTTT.

In this sample, this clonotype turned up many times. V gene TRBV6-5 combines with J gene TRBJ1-1; tentatively, D is TRBD1 (6 bases). The CDR3 extends over 16 amino acids. The germline V gene encodes CDR1 MNHEY and CDR2 SVGAGI. The germline V and J ends were trimmed by 2 bases and 2 bases, with 15 bases remaining between them. This CDR3 is CASSYGGASGNTEAFF. The DNA for the CDR3 is TGTGCCAGCAGTTACGGGGGGGCGAGTGGTAACACTGAAGCTTTCTTT.

This clonotype was counted only a few times. This chain joins TRBV5-1 and TRBJ2-1, with 11 bases aligning to TRBD2. Germline V CDR1 and CDR2: SGHRS, YFSETQ. This CDR3 contains 16 residues. With 4 bases clipped from V and 5 bases from J, the junction kept 8 bases outside the gene matches. The CDR3 sequence: CASSPRLAGNNNEQFF. The CDR3 region has the DNA TGCGCCAGCAGCCCTCGACTAGCGGGGAATAACAATGAGCAGTTCTTC.

The genes are TRBV21-1 and TRBJ2-3; no DNA check was done on the table's D call, TRBD1. TRBV21-1 is a known pseudogene. CDR3 length: 16 amino acids. CDR3 DNA: TGTGCCAGCAGCAAAAAGTGGGGCCAAAGCACAGATACGCAGTATTTT. Its translation: CASSKKWGQSTDTQYF.

This clonotype turned up a few times. The rearrangement uses TRBV18 and TRBJ1-6, with D unclear. Germline loops: CDR1 KGHSH, CDR2 LQKENI. The V end was cut by 3 bases, the J end by 0 bases, with 12 bases between. This CDR3 has 17 amino acids. The CDR3 region is CASSPVGPSSYNSPLHF. DNA of the CDR3: TGTGCCAGCTCACCTGTCGGGCCGAGCTCCTATAATTCACCCCTCCACTTT.

The chain combines TRBV6-5 with TRBJ2-5; 10 nucleotides line up with TRBD1. V lost 4 bases and J lost 7; bases outside the gene matches: 6. The CDR3 extends over 14 amino acids. The germline CDR1 and CDR2 sequences are MNHEY and SVGAGI. CDR3 protein: CASSSWDRGGTQYF. The CDR3 DNA reads TGTGCCAGCAGTTCTTGGGACAGGGGTGGGACCCAGTACTTC.

The chain joins TRBV9 to TRBJ2-3; TRBD1 is a possible D gene (5 bases). The CDR3 spans 14 residues. Germline V gene sequence: CDR1 SGDLS, CDR2 YYNGEE. Trimming cost V 0 bases and J 2 bases, with 7 bases left between them. In DNA, the CDR3 is TGTGCCAGCAGCGTAGGGACATACACAGATACGCAGTATTTT. It encodes CASSVGTYTDTQYF.

This clonotype has more than one count but fewer than ten. The J gene is TRBJ2-6, the V gene TRBV12-3 or TRBV12-4, with D perhaps TRBD1 (5 bases). There are 15 residues in the CDR3. Trimming left V 6 bases short and J 4 bases short, with 13 bases between. The CDR3 loop reads CASRAGFAGANVLTF. The CDR3 region has the DNA TGTGCCAGCAGGGCAGGGTTCGCCGGGGCCAACGTCCTGACTTTC.

There are many counts of this clonotype. This chain connects TRBV6-5 to TRBJ2-2; 8 bases fit TRBD2. This CDR3 has 11 amino acids. Trimming cost V 8 bases and J 7 bases; bases outside gene matches: 0. Germline V CDR1 and CDR2: MNHEY, SVGAGI. The CDR3: CASGTSGELFF. CDR3 in DNA: TGTGCCAGCGGGACTAGCGGGGAGCTGTTTTTT.

This chain connects TRBV5-6 to TRBJ2-7; perhaps TRBD2 as D (5 bases). CDR1 and CDR2 from the germline V gene are SGHDT and YYEEEE. V was pared by 5 bases and J by 3 bases, with 9 bases between. This CDR3 is built from 12 residues. CDR3 sequence reads: CASSTSGYEQYF. CDR3 sequence (DNA): TGTGCCAGCAGTACGAGCGGCTACGAGCAGTACTTC.

The chain recombines TRBV3-1 with TRBJ2-6; tentative D call: TRBD1 (6 bases). V gave up 1 base and J gave up 0 bases, with 16 bases separating them. Germline V gene data show CDR1 as LGHDT and CDR2 as YNNKEL (reference sequence). The CDR3 contains 19 residues. The CDR3 DNA reads as TGTGCCAGCAGCCAAGTGGGACACCAAAACGTCTCTGGGGCCAACGTCCTGACTTTC. This translates into CASSQVGHQNVSGANVLTF.

V gene TRBV12-5 combines with J gene TRBJ2-1; D tentatively fits TRBD1 or TRBD2 (6 bases each). Trimming took off 4 bases at V and 15 bases at J, with 13 bases between the two ends. This CDR3 spans 11 amino acids. Germline V gives CDR1 LGHNT, CDR2 FRNRAP. CDR3 sequence: CASGSRRGRFF. CDR3 DNA: TGTGCTAGTGGTTCCAGGAGGGGGAGGTTCTTC.

The chain has TRBV10-2 and TRBJ2-3; TRBD2 aligns across 8 bases. The CDR3 has 12 amino acids. CDR1 is WSHSY and CDR2 is SAAADI in the germline V gene. The V and J ends lost 7 bases and 6 bases, in that order; junction bases with no gene match: 3. CDR3 coding DNA: TGCGCCAGCACCGGGGGGGACGATACGCAGTATTTT. Protein sequence: CASTGGDDTQYF.

This chain connects TRBV20-1 to TRBJ1-1, with D possibly TRBD1 on 6 matching bases. V lost 3 bases and J 1 base, leaving 9 bases between the germline ends. Germline V gene lookup returns CDR1 DFQATT and CDR2 SNEGSKA (reference sequence). The CDR3 spans 13 residues. CDR3 in amino acids: CSASKGGNTEAFF. The DNA for the CDR3 is TGCAGTGCTAGTAAGGGGGGGAACACTGAAGCTTTCTTT.

At least ten counts were recorded for this clonotype. CDR3 protein: CASSPPDRVDEQYF. In DNA, the CDR3 is TGTGCCAGCAGTCCTCCCGACAGGGTCGACGAGCAGTACTTC. This chain uses TRBV7-9 with TRBJ2-7; TRBD1 agrees at 7 bases. Trimming cost V 6 bases and J 5 bases; bases outside gene matches: 10. CDR3 length: 14 residues. The germline V gene encodes CDR1 SEHNR and CDR2 FQNEAQ (reference sequence).

This clonotype has ten or more counts. This chain links TRBV20-1 with TRBJ2-7; TRBD1 aligns across 7 bases. CDR3 length: 13 residues. After removal of 5 bases from V and 0 bases from J, the junction contained 4 bases not matched to a gene. CDR1 and CDR2 from the germline V gene are DFQATT and SNEGSKA (reference sequence). CDR3 residues: CSAPRTGSYEQYV. The CDR3 nucleotides are TGCAGTGCTCCCCGGACAGGCTCCTACGAGCAGTACGTC.

To note about this clonotype: A read error is possible here, since a much larger clone lies one base away. The CDR3 reads CASSQRGTEAFF. CDR3 in DNA: TGTGCCAGCAGCCAACGGGGGACTGAAGCTTTCTTT. J is TRBJ1-1 and V is TRBV3-1; D perhaps matches TRBD1 (5 bases). Germline CDR1 is LGHDT and CDR2 is YNNKEL (reference sequence). The V end lost 2 bases, the J end lost 5 bases, and 6 bases lay between the germline ends. There are 12 residues in the CDR3.

CDR3 region: CSGQSFETQYF. In nucleotides, the CDR3 is TGCAGCGGCCAAAGTTTCGAGACCCAGTACTTC. The J gene is TRBJ2-5, the V gene TRBV29-1; D gene uncertain. V lost 7 bases to trimming and J lost 5 bases, with 11 bases between them. The CDR3 spans 11 residues. Germline-derived CDR1 and CDR2 are SQVTM and ANQGSEA.

V and J are TRBV12-5 and TRBJ2-1, with D perhaps assigned TRBD1 or TRBD2 (5 bases each). Germline lookup yields CDR1 LGHNT and CDR2 FRNRAP. Trimming cost V 0 bases and J 5 bases, with 17 bases left between them. CDR3 size: 17 residues. The CDR3 DNA reads TGTGCTAGTGGTTTGGTAGAGTGGGGGTCAATGCACAATGAGCAGTTCTTC. Translating gives CASGLVEWGSMHNEQFF.

The V and J genes are TRBV28 and TRBJ2-7, with TRBD1 matching over 8 bases. From germline, CDR1 is MDHEN and CDR2 SYDVKM. V was clipped by 8 bases and J by 3 bases; unmatched bases: 3. There are 12 residues in the CDR3. The CDR3 coding sequence is TGTGCCAGCTCGGGACAGGTCTACGAGCAGTACGTC. Translation gives CASSGQVYEQYV.

The gene calls are TRBV6-2 or TRBV6-3 and TRBJ2-7; possibly TRBD2 for D (7 bases). The CDR3 totals 13 residues. V dropped 8 bases and J dropped 6 bases, with 17 bases sitting between them. Per the germline V gene, CDR1 is MNHEY and CDR2 is SVGEGT. The chain's CDR3 is CASRGGGPSEQYF. The CDR3, as DNA: TGTGCCAGCCGGGGAGGGGGTCCCTCCGAGCAGTACTTC.

The V gene is TRBV11-2, the J gene TRBJ2-7; D is uncertain. This CDR3 has 13 amino acids. The germline gives CDR1 SGHAT, CDR2 FQNNGV. V was clipped by 6 bases and J by 4 bases, with 13 bases between them. DNA for the CDR3: TGTGCCAGCAGTCAGATCCCAGCGTACGAGCAGTACTTC. This translates into CASSQIPAYEQYF.